The TCR beta chain under discussion was sequenced for a study of T cell responses to AZD1222 COVID-19 vaccine. Study conclusions and caveats: There were vaccine-associated CD4 TCRs across spike, dominant at 160-218 and 743-854. White British donors predominated, females outnumbered males, and clonal diversity was possibly underestimated. Close to half of all spike-specific TCRs reportedly target regions of the variants that are unmutated. Only a handful of AZD1222 recipients, five to seven in all, had baseline seropositivity.

The CDR3 is 16 residues long. Germline CDR1 reads MNHEY; CDR2 reads SVGEGT. Unmatched junction bases numbered 10, after V lost 6 bases and J lost 4 bases. Remarks on this clone: What it binds is not known.

Libraries were prepared by immunoSEQ multiplex PCR; TCRdb keeps only in-frame clonotypes and omits some of them. The sample has some 150,000 clones, around 87% seen once; the top ten hold about 9.8%. The chain carries TRBV6-2 or TRBV6-3 and TRBJ1-1; 11 bases map to TRBD1. The TCR originated in an adult who received the AZD1222 COVID-19 vaccine. Here the sequenced sample was peripheral blood, taken 28 days after the second AZD1222 dose. The DNA of the CDR3 is TGTGCCAGCAGCCAAAACCTCGGGACAGGGGGCACTGAAGCTTTCTTT. Its translation: CASSQNLGTGGTEAFF.